This T cell receptor beta chain is from a study of preoperative IRX-2 immunotherapy in early breast cancer. CDR1 SGHNT and CDR2 YENEEA come from the germline V gene. V gave up 2 bases and J gave up 5 bases, with 12 bases separating them. The CDR3 is made up of 14 amino acids. Treatment noted: preoperative locoregional IRX-2 cytokine immunotherapy. Patients received preoperative, locoregional IRX-2 cytokine immunotherapy in a phase Ib study. Repertoires were generated with immunoSEQ multiplex PCR, while TCRdb's copy carries only in-frame clones and drops some. The table has around 520 clones, over 60% seen once.

The rearrangement uses TRBV11-3 and TRBJ1-1; no definite D call. The sequence was collected from a human donor with breast cancer. The source was tumor tissue, collected after IRX-2 immunotherapy. The CDR3 DNA reads TGTGCCAGCAGCTTAAGGGATGTTGGTACTGAAGCTTTCTTT. This translates into CASSLRDVGTEAFF.